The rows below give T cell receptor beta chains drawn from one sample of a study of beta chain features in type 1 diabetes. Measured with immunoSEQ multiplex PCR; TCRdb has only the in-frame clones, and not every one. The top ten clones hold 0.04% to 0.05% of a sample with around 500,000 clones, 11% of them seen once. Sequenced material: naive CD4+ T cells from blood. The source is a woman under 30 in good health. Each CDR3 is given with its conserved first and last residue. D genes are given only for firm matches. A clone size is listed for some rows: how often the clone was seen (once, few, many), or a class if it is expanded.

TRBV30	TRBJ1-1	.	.	CAWSYRAHSNTEAFF	TGTGCCTGGAGCTACAGGGCCCACTCGAACACTGAAGCTTTCTTT
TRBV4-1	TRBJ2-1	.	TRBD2	CASSQVLAGPSGFF	TGCGCCAGCAGCCAAGTTCTAGCGGGGCCGAGTGGGTTCTTC
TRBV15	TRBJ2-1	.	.	CATSRVVVRNEQFF	TGTGCCACCAGCAGAGTCGTGGTTCGAAATGAGCAGTTCTTC
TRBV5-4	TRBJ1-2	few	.	CASSLDRHYGYTF	TGTGCCAGCAGCTTGGACAGACACTATGGCTACACCTTC
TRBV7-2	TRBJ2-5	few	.	CASSAPRGGQETQYF	TGTGCCAGCAGCGCTCCTCGGGGCGGACAAGAGACCCAGTACTTC
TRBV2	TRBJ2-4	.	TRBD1	CASRGQGLGIQYF	TGTGCCAGCAGGGGACAGGGTCTGGGCATTCAGTACTTC
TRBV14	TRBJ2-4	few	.	CASSQGTDIIAKNIQYF	TGTGCCAGCAGCCAAGGGACAGATATTATAGCCAAAAACATTCAGTACTTC
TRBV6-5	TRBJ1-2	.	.	CASSYTRLGYGYTF	TGTGCCAGCAGTTACACGAGGCTGGGCTATGGCTACACCTTC
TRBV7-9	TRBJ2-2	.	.	CASSMNTGTGELFF	TGTGCCAGCAGCATGAATACGGGCACCGGGGAGCTGTTTTTT
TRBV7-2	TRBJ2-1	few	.	CASSLDPANEQFF	TGTGCCAGCAGCTTAGATCCGGCGAATGAGCAGTTCTTC
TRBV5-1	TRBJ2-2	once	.	CASSPNLNTGELFF	TGCGCCAGCAGCCCCAACTTGAACACCGGGGAGCTGTTTTTT
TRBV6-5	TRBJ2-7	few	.	CASSYSIQGLYEQYF	TGTGCCAGCAGTTACTCGATTCAGGGGCTCTACGAGCAGTACTTC
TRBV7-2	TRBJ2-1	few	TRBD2	CASSSSSSGTQFF	TGTGCCAGCAGCTCCTCCTCTAGCGGGACGCAGTTCTTC
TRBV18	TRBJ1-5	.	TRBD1	CASSPTEGARQPQHF	TGTGCCAGCTCACCAACAGAGGGGGCCCGGCAGCCCCAGCATTTT
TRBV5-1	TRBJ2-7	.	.	CASSPADSVYEQYF	TGCGCCAGCAGCCCTGCGGACTCAGTATACGAGCAGTACTTC
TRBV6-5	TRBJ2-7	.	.	CASSYSGGSSYEQYF	TGTGCCAGCAGTTACTCGGGCGGAAGCTCCTACGAGCAGTACTTC
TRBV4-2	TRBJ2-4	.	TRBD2	CASSQEGGRAKNIQYF	TGTGCCAGCAGCCAAGAAGGCGGGAGGGCCAAAAACATTCAGTACTTC
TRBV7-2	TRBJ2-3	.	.	CASSLAPFSTDTQYF	TGTGCCAGCAGCTTAGCCCCGTTTAGCACAGATACGCAGTATTTT
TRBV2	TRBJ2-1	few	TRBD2	CASTRTSGSSYNEQFF	TGTGCCAGCACCAGGACTAGCGGGAGCTCCTACAATGAGCAGTTCTTC
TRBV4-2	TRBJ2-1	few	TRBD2	CASSQVLAGGDEQFF	TGTGCCAGCAGCCAAGTTCTAGCGGGTGGGGATGAGCAGTTCTTC
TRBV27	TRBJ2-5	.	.	CASSEQGWGTQYF	TGTGCCAGCAGTGAACAGGGTTGGGGGACCCAGTACTTC
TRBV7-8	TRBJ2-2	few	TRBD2	CASSRKRENFGELFF	TGTGCCAGCAGTCGGAAGCGGGAGAATTTCGGGGAGCTGTTTTTT
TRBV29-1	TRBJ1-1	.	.	CSVRGLNTEAFF	TGCAGCGTTCGGGGGCTGAACACTGAAGCTTTCTTT
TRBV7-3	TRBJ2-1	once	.	CASSLRGPPNEQFF	TGTGCCAGCAGCTTAAGAGGGCCACCAAATGAGCAGTTCTTC
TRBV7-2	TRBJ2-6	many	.	CASSSGLVLTF	TGTGCCAGCAGCTCTGGACTAGTCCTGACTTTC
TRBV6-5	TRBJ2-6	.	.	CASSSSWSLGANVLTF	TGTGCCAGCAGTTCAAGCTGGTCACTCGGGGCCAACGTCCTGACTTTC